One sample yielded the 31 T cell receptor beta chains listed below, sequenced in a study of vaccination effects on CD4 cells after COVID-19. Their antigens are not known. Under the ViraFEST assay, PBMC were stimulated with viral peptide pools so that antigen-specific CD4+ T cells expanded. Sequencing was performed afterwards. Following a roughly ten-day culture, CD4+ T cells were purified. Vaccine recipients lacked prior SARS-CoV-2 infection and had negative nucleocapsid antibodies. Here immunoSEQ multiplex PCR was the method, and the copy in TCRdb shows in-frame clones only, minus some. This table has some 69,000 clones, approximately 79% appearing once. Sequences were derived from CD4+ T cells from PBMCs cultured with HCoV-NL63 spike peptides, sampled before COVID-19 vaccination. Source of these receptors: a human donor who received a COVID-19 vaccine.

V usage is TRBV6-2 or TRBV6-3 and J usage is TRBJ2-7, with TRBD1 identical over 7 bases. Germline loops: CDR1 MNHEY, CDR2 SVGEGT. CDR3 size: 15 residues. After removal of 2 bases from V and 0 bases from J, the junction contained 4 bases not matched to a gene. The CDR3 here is CASSYGSGGSYEQYV. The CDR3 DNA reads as TGTGCCAGCAGTTACGGGTCAGGGGGCTCCTACGAGCAGTACGTC.

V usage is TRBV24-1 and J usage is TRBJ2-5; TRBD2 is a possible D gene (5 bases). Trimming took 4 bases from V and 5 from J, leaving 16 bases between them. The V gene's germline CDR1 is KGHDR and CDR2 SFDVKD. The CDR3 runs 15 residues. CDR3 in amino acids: CATSDPTGDEETQYF. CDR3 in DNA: TGTGCCACCAGTGACCCTACCGGGGATGAGGAGACCCAGTACTTC.

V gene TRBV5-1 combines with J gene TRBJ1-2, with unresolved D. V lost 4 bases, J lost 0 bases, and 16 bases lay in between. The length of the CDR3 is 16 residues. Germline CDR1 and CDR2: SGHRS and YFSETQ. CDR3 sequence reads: CASSMLGSEANYGYTF. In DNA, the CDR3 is TGCGCCAGCAGCATGTTAGGGTCCGAAGCTAACTATGGCTACACCTTC.

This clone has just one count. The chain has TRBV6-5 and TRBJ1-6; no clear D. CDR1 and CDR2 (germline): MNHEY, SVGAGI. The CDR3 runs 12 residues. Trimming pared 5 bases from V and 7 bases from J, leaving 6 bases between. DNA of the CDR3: TGTGCCAGCAGTCAGGTCAATTCACCCCTCCACTTT. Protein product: CASSQVNSPLHF.

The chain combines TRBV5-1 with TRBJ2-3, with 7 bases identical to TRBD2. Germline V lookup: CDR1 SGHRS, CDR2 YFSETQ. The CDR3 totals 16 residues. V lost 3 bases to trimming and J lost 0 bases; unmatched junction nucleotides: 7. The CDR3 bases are TGCGCCAGCAGCTCGGGGGGTAGAACTAGCACAGATACGCAGTATTTT. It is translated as CASSSGGRTSTDTQYF.

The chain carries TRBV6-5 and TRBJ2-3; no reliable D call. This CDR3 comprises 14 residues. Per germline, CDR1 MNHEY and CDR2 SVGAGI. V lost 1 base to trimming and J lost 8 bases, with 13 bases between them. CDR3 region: CASSYYISSTTQYF. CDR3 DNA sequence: TGTGCCAGCAGTTACTATATCTCCAGCACTACGCAGTATTTT.

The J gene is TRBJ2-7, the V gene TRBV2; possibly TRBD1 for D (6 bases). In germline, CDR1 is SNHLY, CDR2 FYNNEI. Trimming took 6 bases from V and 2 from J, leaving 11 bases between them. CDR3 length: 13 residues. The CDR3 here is CASSLRDTYEQYV. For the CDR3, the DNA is TGTGCCAGCAGCCTCCGGGACACCTACGAGCAGTACGTC.

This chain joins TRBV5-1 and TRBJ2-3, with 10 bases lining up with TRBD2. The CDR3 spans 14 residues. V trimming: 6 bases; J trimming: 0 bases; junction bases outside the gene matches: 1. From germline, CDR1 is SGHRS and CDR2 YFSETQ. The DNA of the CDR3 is TGCGCCAGCACACTAGCGGGGAGCACAGATACGCAGTATTTT. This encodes CASTLAGSTDTQYF.

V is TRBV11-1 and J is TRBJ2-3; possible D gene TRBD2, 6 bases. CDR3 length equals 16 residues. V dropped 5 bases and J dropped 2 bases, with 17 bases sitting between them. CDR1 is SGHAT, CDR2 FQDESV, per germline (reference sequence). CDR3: CASSPWIAVDTDTQYF. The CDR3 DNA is TGTGCCAGCAGCCCTTGGATAGCGGTCGACACAGATACGCAGTATTTT.

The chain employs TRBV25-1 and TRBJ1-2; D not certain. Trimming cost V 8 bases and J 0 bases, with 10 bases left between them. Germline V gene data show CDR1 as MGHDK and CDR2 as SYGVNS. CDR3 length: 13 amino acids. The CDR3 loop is CASARGTNYGYTF. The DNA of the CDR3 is TGTGCCAGCGCCAGAGGAACTAACTATGGCTACACCTTC.

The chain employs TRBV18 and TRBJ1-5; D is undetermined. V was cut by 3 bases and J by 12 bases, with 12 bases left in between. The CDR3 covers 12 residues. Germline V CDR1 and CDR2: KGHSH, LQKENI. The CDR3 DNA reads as TGTGCCAGCTCACCCTTTGGCGGGGACCAGCATTTT. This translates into CASSPFGGDQHF.

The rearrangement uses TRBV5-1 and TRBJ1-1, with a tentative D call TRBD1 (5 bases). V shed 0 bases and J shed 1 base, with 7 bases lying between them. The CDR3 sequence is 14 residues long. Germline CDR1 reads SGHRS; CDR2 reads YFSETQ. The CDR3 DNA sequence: TGCGCCAGCAGCTTGGACAGGAGGAACACTGAAGCTTTCTTT. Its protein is CASSLDRRNTEAFF.

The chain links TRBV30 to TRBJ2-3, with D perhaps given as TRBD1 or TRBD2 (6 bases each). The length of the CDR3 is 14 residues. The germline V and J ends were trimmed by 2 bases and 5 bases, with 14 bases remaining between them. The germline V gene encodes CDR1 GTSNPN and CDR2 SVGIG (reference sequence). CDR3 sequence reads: CAWSTTGTGDTQYF. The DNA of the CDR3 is TGTGCCTGGAGTACCACAGGGACTGGAGATACGCAGTATTTT.

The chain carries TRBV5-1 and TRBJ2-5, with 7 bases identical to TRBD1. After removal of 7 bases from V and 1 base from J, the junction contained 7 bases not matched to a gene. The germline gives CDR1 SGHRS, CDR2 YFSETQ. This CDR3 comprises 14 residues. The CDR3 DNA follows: TGCGCCAGCCGTGGGACAGCCACCCAAGAGACCCAGTACTTC. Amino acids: CASRGTATQETQYF.

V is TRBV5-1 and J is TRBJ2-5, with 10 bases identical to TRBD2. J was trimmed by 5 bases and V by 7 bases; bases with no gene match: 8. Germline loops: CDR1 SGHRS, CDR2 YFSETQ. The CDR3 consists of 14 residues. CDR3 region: CASGSGGAGETQYF. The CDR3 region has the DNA TGCGCCAGCGGAAGCGGGGGGGCCGGTGAGACCCAGTACTTC.

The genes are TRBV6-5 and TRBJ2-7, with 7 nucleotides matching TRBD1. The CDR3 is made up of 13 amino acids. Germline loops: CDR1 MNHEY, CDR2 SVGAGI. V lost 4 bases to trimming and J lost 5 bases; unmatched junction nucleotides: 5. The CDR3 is CASSSTGTDEQYV. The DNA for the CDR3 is TGTGCCAGCAGTTCGACAGGGACCGACGAGCAGTACGTC.

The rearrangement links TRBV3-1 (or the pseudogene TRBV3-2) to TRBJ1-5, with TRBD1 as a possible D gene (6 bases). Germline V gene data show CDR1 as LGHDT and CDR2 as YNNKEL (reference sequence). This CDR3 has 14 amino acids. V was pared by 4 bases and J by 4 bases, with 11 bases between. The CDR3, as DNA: TGTGCCAGCAGCCCAAAAGACAGGAATCAGCCCCAGCATTTT. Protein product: CASSPKDRNQPQHF.

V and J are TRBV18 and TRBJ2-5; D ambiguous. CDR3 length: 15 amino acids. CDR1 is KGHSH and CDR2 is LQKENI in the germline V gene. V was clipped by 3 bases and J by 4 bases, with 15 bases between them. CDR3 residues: CASSPAGVGLETQYF. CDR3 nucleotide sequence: TGTGCCAGCTCACCTGCAGGAGTGGGGTTAGAGACCCAGTACTTC.

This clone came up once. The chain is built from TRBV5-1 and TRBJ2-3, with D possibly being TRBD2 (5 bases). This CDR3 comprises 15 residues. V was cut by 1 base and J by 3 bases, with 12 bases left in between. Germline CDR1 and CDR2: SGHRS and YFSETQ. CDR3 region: CASSLRGWSTDTQYF. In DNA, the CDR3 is TGCGCCAGCAGCTTGCGCGGGTGGAGTACAGATACGCAGTATTTT. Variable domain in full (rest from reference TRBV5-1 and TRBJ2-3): KAGVTQTPRYLIKTRGQQVTLSCSPISGHRSVSWYQQTPGQGLQFLFEYFSETQRNKGNFPGRFSGRQFSNSRSEMNVSTLELGDSALYLCASSLRGWSTDTQYFGPGTRLTVL.

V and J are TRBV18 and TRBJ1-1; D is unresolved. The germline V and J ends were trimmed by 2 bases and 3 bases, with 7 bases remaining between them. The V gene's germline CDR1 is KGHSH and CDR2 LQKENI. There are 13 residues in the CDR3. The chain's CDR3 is CASSPEQHTEAFF. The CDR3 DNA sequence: TGTGCCAGCTCACCAGAACAGCACACTGAAGCTTTCTTT.

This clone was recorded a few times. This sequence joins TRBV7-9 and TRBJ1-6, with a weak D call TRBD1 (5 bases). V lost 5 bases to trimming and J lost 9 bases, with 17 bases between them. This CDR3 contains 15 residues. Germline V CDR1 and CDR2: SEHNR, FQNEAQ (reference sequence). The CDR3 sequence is CASSRLGRAGSPLHF. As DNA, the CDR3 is TGTGCCAGCAGCCGGCTCGGCAGGGCAGGTTCACCCCTCCACTTT.

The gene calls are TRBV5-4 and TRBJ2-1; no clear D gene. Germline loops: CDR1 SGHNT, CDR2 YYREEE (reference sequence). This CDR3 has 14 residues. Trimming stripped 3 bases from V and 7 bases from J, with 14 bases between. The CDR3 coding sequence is TGTGCCAGCAGCTCACGCTCCGAGCGAAATGAGCAGTTCTTC. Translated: CASSSRSERNEQFF.

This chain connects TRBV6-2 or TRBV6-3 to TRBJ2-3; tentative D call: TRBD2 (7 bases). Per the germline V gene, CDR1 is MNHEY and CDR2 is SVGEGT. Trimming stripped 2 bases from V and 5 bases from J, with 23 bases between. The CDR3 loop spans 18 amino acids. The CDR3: CASSYQGRSGGLQDTQYF. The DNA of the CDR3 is TGTGCCAGCAGTTACCAGGGACGTTCGGGGGGCTTACAAGATACGCAGTATTTT.

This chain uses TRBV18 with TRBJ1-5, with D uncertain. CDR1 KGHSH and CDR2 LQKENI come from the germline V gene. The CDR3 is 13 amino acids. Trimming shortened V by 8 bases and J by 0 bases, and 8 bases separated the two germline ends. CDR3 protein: CASTGDSNQPQHF. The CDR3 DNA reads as TGTGCCAGCACTGGGGATAGCAATCAGCCCCAGCATTTT.

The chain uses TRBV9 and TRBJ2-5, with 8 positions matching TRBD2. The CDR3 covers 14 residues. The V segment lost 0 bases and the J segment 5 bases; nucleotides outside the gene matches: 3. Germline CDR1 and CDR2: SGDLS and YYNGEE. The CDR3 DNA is TGTGCCAGCAGCGTAGAGGGCGGGGGGGAGACCCAGTACTTC. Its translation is CASSVEGGGETQYF.

CDR3 nucleotides: TGTGCCAGCAGCCAGGGGACAGGGGGCGGTTTTGGGGCCAACGTCCTGACTTTC. This encodes CASSQGTGGGFGANVLTF. This chain connects TRBV3-1 (or the pseudogene TRBV3-2) to TRBJ2-6, with TRBD1 identical over 12 bases. V was clipped by 3 bases and J by 3 bases; unmatched bases: 6. The CDR3 runs 18 residues. Germline V gene lookup returns CDR1 LGHDT and CDR2 YNNKEL (reference sequence).

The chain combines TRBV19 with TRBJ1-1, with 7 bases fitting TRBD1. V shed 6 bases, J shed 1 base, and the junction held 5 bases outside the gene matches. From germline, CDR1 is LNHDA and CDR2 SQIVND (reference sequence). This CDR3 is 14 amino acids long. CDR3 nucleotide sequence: TGTGCCAGTAGCCGACAGGGAAAGAACACTGAAGCTTTCTTT. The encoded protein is CASSRQGKNTEAFF.

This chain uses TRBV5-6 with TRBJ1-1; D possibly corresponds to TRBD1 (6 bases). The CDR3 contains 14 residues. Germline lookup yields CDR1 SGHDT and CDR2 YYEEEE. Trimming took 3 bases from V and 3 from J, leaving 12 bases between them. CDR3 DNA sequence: TGTGCCAGCAGCTGGGGGGCCGGGGACACTGAAGCTTTCTTT. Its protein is CASSWGAGDTEAFF.

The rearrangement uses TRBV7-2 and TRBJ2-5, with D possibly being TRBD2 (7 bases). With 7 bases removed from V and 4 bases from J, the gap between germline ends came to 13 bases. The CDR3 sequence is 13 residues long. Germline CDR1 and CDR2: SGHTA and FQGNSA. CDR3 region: CASTRGAPETQYF. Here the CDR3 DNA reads TGTGCCAGCACCCGGGGGGCGCCAGAGACCCAGTACTTC. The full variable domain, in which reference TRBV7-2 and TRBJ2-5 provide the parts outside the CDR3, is GAGVSQSPSNKVTEKGKDVELRCDPISGHTALYWYRQSLGQGLEFLIYFQGNSAPDKSGLPSDRFSAERTGGSVSTLTIQRTQQEDSAVYLCASTRGAPETQYFGPGTRLLVL.

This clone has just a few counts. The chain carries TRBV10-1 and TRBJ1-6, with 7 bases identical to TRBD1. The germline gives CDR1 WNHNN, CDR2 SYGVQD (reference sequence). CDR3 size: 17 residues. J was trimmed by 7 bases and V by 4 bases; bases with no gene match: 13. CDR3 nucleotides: TGCGCCAGCAGTGCGGGACTGACAGGGACGGCAAATTCACCCCTCCACTTT. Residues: CASSAGLTGTANSPLHF.

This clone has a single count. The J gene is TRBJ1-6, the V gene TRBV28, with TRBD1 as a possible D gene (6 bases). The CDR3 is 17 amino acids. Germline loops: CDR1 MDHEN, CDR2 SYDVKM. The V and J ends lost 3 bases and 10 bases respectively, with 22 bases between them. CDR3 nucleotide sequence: TGTGCCAGCAGTTTTTACCAAAGGGGGGGGCGACGGTCACCCCTCCACTTT. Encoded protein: CASSFYQRGGRRSPLHF.